This T cell receptor (beta chain) was sequenced during a study of CD8+ T cells in alopecia areata. The overall study: Severity among treated patients was scored by the percentage of scalp area affected. Study outcomes and limitations: Tofacitinib significantly lowered scalp clonality and expanded CD8+ clones among the top 100.

With 4 bases clipped from V and 5 bases from J, the junction kept 9 bases outside the gene matches. The CDR3 extends over 15 amino acids. Germline-derived CDR1 and CDR2 are MNHEY and SMNVEV (reference sequence). The treatment denotes: oral pan-JAK inhibitor, 5-10 mg twice daily. As regards this clone: Its antigen is still unknown.

Extraction of RNA preceded its reverse transcription into cDNA, which served as the sequencing template. Libraries were prepared by immunoSEQ multiplex PCR; TCRdb keeps only in-frame clonotypes and omits some of them. The sample carries about 180,000 clones, roughly 46% recorded once. The origin of this receptor is a human donor with alopecia areata. Source: CD8+ T cells sorted from blood, taken at week 52, from a patient treated with tofacitinib. The V gene is TRBV27, the J gene TRBJ2-5; 8 nucleotides match TRBD2. Written as DNA, the CDR3 is TGTGCCAGCAGTTCTCCTTCGGGGGGGTGGGAGACCCAGTACTTC. Amino acids: CASSSPSGGWETQYF.